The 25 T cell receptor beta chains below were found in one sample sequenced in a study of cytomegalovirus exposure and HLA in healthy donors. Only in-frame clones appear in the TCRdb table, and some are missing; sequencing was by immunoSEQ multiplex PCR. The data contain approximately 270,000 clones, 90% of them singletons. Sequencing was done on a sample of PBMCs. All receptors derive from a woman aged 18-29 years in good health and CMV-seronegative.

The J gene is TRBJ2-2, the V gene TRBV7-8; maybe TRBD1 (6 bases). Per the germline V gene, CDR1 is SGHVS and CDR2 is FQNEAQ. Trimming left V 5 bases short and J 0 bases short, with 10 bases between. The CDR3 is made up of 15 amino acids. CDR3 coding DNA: TGTGCCAGCAGCCGACAGGACGCGAACACCGGGGAGCTGTTTTTT. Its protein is CASSRQDANTGELFF. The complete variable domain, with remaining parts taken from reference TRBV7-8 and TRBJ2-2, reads GAGVSQSPRYKVAKRGQDVALRCDPISGHVSLFWYQQALGQGPEFLTYFQNEAQLDKSGLPSDRFFAERPEGSVSTLKIQRTQQEDSAVYLCASSRQDANTGELFFGEGSRLTVL.

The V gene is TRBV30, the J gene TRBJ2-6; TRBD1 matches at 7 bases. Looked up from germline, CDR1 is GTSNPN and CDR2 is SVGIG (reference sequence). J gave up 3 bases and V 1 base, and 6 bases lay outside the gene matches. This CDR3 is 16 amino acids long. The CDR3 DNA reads TGTGCCTGGAGTGCTGACAGGACAGGTGGGGCCAACGTCCTGACTTTC. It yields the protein CAWSADRTGGANVLTF. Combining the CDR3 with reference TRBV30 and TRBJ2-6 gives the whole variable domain SQTIHQWPATLVQPVGSPLSLECTVEGTSNPNLYWYRQAAGRGLQLLFYSVGIGQISSEVPQNLSASRPQDRQFILSSKKLLLSDSGFYLCAWSADRTGGANVLTFGAGSRLTVL.

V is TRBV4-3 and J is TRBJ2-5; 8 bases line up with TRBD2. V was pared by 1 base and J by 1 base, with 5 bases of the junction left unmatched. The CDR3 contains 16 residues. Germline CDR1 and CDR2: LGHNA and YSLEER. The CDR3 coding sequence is TGCGCCAGCAGCCAAGGGACTAGCAGAGCCCAAGAGACCCAGTACTTC. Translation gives CASSQGTSRAQETQYF.

The CDR3 here is CASSLDSSGANVLTF. In DNA form, the CDR3 reads TGTGCCAGCAGCTTGGACAGCTCTGGGGCCAACGTCCTGACTTTC. The genes are TRBV5-4 and TRBJ2-6; D is uncertain. Trimming removed 0 bases from V and 0 bases from J, with 4 bases in between. Germline V gene sequence: CDR1 SGHNT, CDR2 YYREEE (reference sequence). The CDR3 contains 15 residues.

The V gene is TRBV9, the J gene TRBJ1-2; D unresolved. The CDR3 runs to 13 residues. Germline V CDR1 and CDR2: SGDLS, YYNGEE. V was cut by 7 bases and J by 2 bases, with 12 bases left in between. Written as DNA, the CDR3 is TGTGCCAGCGCCACGACGGGAAACTATGGCTACACCTTC. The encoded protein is CASATTGNYGYTF.

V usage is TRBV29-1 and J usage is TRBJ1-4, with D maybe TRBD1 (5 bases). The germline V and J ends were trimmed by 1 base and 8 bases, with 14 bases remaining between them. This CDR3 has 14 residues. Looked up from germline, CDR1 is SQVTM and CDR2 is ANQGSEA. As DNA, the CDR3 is TGCAGCGTTGAAGGGGGCGAGGAGGGGGAAAAACTGTTTTTT. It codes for CSVEGGEEGEKLFF.

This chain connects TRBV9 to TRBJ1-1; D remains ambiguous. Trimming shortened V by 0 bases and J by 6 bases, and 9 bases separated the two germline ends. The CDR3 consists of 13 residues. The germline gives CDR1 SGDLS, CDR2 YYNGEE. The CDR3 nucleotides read TGTGCCAGCAGCGTAGTGCAGGATCCTGAAGCTTTCTTT. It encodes CASSVVQDPEAFF. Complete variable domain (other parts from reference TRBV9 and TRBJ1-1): DSGVTQTPKHLITATGQRVTLRCSPRSGDLSVYWYQQSLDQGLQFLIQYYNGEERAKGNILERFSAQQFPDLHSELNLSSLELGDSALYFCASSVVQDPEAFFGQGTRLTVV.

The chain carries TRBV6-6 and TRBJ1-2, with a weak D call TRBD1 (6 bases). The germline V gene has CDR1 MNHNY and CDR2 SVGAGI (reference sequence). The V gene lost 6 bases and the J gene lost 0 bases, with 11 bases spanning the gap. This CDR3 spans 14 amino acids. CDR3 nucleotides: TGTGCCAGCAGATCAGGGGCGACTAACTATGGCTACACCTTC. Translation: CASRSGATNYGYTF.

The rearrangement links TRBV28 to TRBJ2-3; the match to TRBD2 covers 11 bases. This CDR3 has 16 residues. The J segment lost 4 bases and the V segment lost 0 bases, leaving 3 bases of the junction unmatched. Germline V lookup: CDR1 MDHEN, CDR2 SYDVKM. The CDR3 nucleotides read TGTGCCAGCAGTTTATGGACTAGCGGGGAGGCAGATACGCAGTATTTT. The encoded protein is CASSLWTSGEADTQYF. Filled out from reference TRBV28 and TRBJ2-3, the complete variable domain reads DVKVTQSSRYLVKRTGEKVFLECVQDMDHENMFWYRQDPGLGLRLIYFSYDVKMKEKGDIPEGYSVSREKKERFSLILESASTNQTSMYLCASSLWTSGEADTQYFGPGTRLTVL.

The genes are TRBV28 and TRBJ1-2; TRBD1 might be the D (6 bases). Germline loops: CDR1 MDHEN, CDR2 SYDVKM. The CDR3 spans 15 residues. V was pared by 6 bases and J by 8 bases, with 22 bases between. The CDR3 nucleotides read TGTGCCAGCAGGAGTCAAGGAGAAGGGGGTAGCGGCTACACCTTC. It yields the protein CASRSQGEGGSGYTF.

The CDR3 region is CASSRDRFPVDEQFF. The CDR3, as DNA: TGTGCCAGCAGCCGGGACAGATTCCCTGTGGATGAGCAGTTCTTC. The chain recombines TRBV5-4 with TRBJ2-1; TRBD1 matches at 7 bases. Looked up from germline, CDR1 is SGHNT and CDR2 is YYREEE (reference sequence). CDR3 length: 15 residues. J was trimmed by 8 bases and V by 4 bases; bases with no gene match: 12.

CDR3 protein: CASNSPQPQHF. The CDR3, as DNA: TGTGCCAGCAACAGTCCTCAGCCCCAGCATTTT. V is TRBV6-1 and J is TRBJ1-5; no definite D call. Between the trimmed V and J ends, which lost 7 bases and 6 bases, there was a span of 7 bases. The CDR3 covers 11 residues. Germline loops: CDR1 MNHNS, CDR2 SASEGT.

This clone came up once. CDR3 in amino acids: CASTSPGTAHGYTF. CDR3 DNA: TGTGCCAGCACCTCCCCCGGGACAGCTCATGGCTACACCTTC. The chain recombines TRBV7-2 with TRBJ1-2, with 7 bases lining up with TRBD1. This CDR3 spans 14 amino acids. V lost 7 bases and J lost 6; bases outside the gene matches: 11. Looked up from germline, CDR1 is SGHTA and CDR2 is FQGNSA.

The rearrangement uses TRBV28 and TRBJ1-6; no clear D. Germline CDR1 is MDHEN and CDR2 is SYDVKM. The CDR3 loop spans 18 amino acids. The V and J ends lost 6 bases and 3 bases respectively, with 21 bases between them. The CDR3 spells CASSLNPGLPLYNSPLHF. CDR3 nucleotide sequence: TGTGCCAGCAGCTTAAATCCGGGTCTTCCTCTCTATAATTCACCCCTCCACTTT.

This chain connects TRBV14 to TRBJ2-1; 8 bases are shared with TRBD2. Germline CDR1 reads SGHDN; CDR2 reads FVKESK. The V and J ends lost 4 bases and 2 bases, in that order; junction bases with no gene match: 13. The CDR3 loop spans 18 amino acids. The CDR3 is CASSPPLPGGGTYNEQFF. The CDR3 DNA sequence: TGTGCCAGCAGCCCGCCACTGCCCGGGGGGGGAACCTACAATGAGCAGTTCTTC.

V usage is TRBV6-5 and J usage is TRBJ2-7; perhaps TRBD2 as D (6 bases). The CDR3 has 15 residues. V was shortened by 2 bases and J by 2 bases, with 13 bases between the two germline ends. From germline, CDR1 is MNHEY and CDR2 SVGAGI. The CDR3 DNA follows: TGTGCCAGCAGTTACGCGGGGACTGGTCCCTACGAGCAGTACTTC. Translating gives CASSYAGTGPYEQYF.

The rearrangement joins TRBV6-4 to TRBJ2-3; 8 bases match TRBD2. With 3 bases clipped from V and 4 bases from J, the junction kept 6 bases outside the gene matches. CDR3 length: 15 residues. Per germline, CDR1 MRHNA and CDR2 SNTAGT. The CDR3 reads CASSDNGGAADTQYF. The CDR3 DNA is TGTGCCAGCAGTGATAACGGGGGGGCAGCAGATACGCAGTATTTT.

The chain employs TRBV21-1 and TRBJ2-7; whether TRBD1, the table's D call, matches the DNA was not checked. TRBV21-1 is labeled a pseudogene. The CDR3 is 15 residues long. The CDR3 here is CASSKGAPSSYEQYV. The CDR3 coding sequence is TGTGCCAGCAGCAAAGGGGCACCGAGCTCCTACGAGCAGTACGTC.

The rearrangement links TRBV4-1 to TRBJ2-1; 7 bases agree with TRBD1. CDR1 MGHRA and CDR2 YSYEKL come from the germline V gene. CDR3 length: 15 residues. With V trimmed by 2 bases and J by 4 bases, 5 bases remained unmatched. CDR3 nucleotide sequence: TGCGCCAGCAGCCAAACAGGGGACGGGTACAATGAGCAGTTCTTC. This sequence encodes CASSQTGDGYNEQFF.

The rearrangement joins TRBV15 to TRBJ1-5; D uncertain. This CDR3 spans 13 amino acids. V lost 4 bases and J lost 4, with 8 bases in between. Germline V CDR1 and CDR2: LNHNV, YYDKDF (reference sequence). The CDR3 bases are TGTGCCACCAGCACAGATAGAAATCAGCCCCAGCATTTT. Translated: CATSTDRNQPQHF.

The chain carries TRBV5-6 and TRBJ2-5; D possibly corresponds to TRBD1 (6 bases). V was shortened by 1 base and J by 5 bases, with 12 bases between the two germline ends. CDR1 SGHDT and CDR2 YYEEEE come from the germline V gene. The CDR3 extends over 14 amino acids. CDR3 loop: CASSLRAGVETQYF. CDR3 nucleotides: TGTGCCAGCAGCTTGAGGGCAGGGGTGGAGACCCAGTACTTC.

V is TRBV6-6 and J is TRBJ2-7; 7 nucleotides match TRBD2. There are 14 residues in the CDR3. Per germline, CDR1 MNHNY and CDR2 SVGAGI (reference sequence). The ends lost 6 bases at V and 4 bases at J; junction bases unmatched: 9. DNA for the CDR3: TGTGCCAGCAGCCCCCTCTGGGGGGGGTACGAGCAGTACTTC. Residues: CASSPLWGGYEQYF.

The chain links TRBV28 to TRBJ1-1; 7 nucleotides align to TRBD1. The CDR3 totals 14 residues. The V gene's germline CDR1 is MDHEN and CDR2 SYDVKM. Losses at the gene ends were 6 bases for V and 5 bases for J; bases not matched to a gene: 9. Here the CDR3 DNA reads TGTGCCAGCAGGCCGAGGGGGCTAGGGACTGAAGCTTTCTTT. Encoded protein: CASRPRGLGTEAFF.

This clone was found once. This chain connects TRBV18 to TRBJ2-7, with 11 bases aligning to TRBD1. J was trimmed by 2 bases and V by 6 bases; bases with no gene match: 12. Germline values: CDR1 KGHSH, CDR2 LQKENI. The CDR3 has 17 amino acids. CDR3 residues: CASSPGTGGYRAYEQYF. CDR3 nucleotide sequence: TGTGCCAGCTCCCCCGGGACAGGGGGTTATCGGGCCTACGAGCAGTACTTC.

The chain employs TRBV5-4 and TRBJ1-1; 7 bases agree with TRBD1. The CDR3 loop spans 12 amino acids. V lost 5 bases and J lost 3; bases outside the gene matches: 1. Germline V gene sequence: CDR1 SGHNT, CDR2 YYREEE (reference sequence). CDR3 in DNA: TGTGCCAGCAGTCAGGGGGACACTGAAGCTTTCTTT. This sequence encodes CASSQGDTEAFF.